This is a list of T cell receptor beta chains from one sample in a study of regulatory T cells in long-lasting Graves disease. One entry per CDR3 protein results from TCRdb running MiXCR on the multiplex PCR reads. This sample has hundreds of thousands of distinct CDR3 sequences, with about 16% found just once. These same data were also listed under a study on T cells in Graves' hyperthyroidism and ophthalmopathy.

Here the sequenced sample was peripheral blood mononuclear cells (PBMCs), taken at new diagnosis, from a patient treated with antithyroid drugs. These receptor sequences come from a woman aged 25 to 39 with Graves disease. CDR3s include the opening cysteine and the closing phenylalanine or tryptophan. A D gene is named only where the DNA matches it firmly. Only some rows state a clone size, as once, few, many or a class for expanded clones.

j_call	clone_size	v_call	d_call	cdr3_aa	cdr3_nt
TRBJ2-3	.	TRBV2	TRBD2	CASSEITSGDTDTQYF	TGTGCCAGCAGTGAAATAACTAGCGGGGACACAGATACGCAGTATTTT
TRBJ2-7	.	TRBV7-9	.	CASTFGGGTDSYEQYF	TGTGCCAGCACCTTCGGAGGGGGCACTGACTCCTACGAGCAGTACTTC
TRBJ2-5	.	TRBV4-1	.	CASSQDIRPQETQYF	TGCGCCAGCAGCCAAGATATCAGGCCCCAAGAGACCCAGTACTTC
TRBJ1-2	few	TRBV6-1	TRBD1	CASRATGEFGYTF	TGTGCCAGCAGAGCGACAGGGGAGTTTGGCTACACCTTC
TRBJ2-5	few	TRBV7-7	.	CASSLNSAQTQYF	TGTGCTAGCAGCTTGAACTCCGCGCAGACCCAGTACTTC
TRBJ2-1	few	TRBV6-1	.	CASSESGEQFF	TGTGCCAGCAGTGAGTCGGGGGAGCAGTTCTTC
TRBJ2-3	many	TRBV2	TRBD2	CASSEARGGGKTDTQYF	TGTGCCAGCAGTGAAGCACGGGGGGGCGGGAAGACAGATACGCAGTATTTT
TRBJ1-2	.	TRBV5-1	.	CASSLAAAMSNYGYTF	TGCGCCAGCAGCTTGGCGGCGGCGATGTCTAACTATGGCTACACCTTC
TRBJ1-1	many	TRBV7-9	.	CASSRDWDNEAFF	TGTGCCAGCAGCCGAGACTGGGACAATGAAGCTTTCTTT
TRBJ1-5	.	TRBV4-1	.	CASSPDSGGWQPQHF	TGCGCCAGCAGCCCGGATTCTGGGGGGTGGCAGCCCCAGCATTTT
TRBJ2-3	.	TRBV15	TRBD2	CATSRDYGGLAGNTQYF	TGTGCCACCAGCAGAGATTACGGAGGGCTAGCGGGGAATACGCAGTATTTT
TRBJ1-6	many	TRBV28	.	CASSFWDNSPLHF	TGTGCCAGCAGTTTTTGGGATAATTCACCCCTCCACTTT
TRBJ2-7	many	TRBV28	.	CASSLAQASGEQYF	TGTGCCAGCAGTTTAGCCCAGGCTAGTGGCGAGCAGTACTTC
TRBJ2-1	many	TRBV2	TRBD2	CASTSGRGNEQFF	TGTGCCAGCACGAGCGGGAGGGGCAATGAGCAGTTCTTC
TRBJ2-7	.	TRBV6-1	TRBD2	CASKSGRTLDSEQYF	TGTGCCAGCAAGAGCGGGAGGACCCTAGACTCCGAGCAGTACTTC
TRBJ2-2	.	TRBV18	.	CASSQGQETGELFF	TGTGCCAGCTCTCAGGGGCAGGAGACCGGGGAGCTGTTTTTT
TRBJ2-3	many	TRBV5-1	.	CASSTHTDTQYF	TGCGCCAGCAGCACCCACACAGATACGCAGTATTTT
TRBJ2-1	.	TRBV5-1	TRBD2	CASSLAGGWGEQFF	TGCGCCAGCAGCTTGGCGGGAGGGTGGGGAGAGCAGTTCTTC
TRBJ2-2	.	TRBV29-1	TRBD1	CSGMGGQGATGELFF	TGCAGCGGGATGGGGGGACAGGGAGCCACCGGGGAGCTGTTTTTT
TRBJ1-2	.	TRBV28	TRBD1	CASSPLGQGAAYGYTF	TGTGCCAGCAGTCCCTTAGGACAGGGGGCCGCGTATGGCTACACCTTC
TRBJ1-1	many	TRBV7-2	.	CASSYQGNTEAFF	TGTGCCAGCAGTTACCAGGGGAACACTGAAGCTTTCTTT
TRBJ2-5	.	TRBV5-1	.	CASSLFGHGEETQYF	TGCGCCAGCAGCTTGTTTGGACACGGGGAAGAGACCCAGTACTTC
TRBJ2-5	few	TRBV9	.	CASSVTRVQETQYF	TGTGCCAGCAGCGTAACCAGGGTCCAAGAGACCCAGTACTTC
TRBJ1-1	many	TRBV12-3/TRBV12-4	TRBD1	CASSLHRGASDTEAFF	TGTGCCAGCAGTTTACACAGGGGCGCCTCTGATACTGAAGCTTTCTTT
TRBJ1-2	many	TRBV6-5	.	CASRLFEYGYTF	TGTGCCAGCAGACTATTCGAGTATGGCTACACCTTC
TRBJ2-5	many	TRBV6-1	.	CASSADGYQETQYF	TGTGCCAGCAGTGCGGACGGGTACCAAGAGACCCAGTACTTC
TRBJ2-7	many	TRBV10-3	TRBD1	CAIRVQGYEQYF	TGTGCCATCAGGGTACAGGGGTACGAGCAGTACTTC
TRBJ2-1	.	TRBV3-1	.	CASSQLDQHNGEQFF	TGTGCCAGCAGCCAGTTGGATCAACACAACGGTGAGCAGTTCTTC
TRBJ1-2	.	TRBV30	.	CAWSGEWRGYTF	TGTGCCTGGAGCGGGGAGTGGCGTGGCTACACCTTC
TRBJ1-3	many	TRBV2	.	CASRTRGNTIYF	TGTGCCAGCAGGACGCGGGGAAACACCATATATTTT
TRBJ2-1	.	TRBV24-1	.	CATSDLGLYNEQFF	TGTGCCACCAGTGATTTGGGACTCTACAATGAGCAGTTCTTC
TRBJ2-5	many	TRBV6-1	.	CASSDMGWYQETQYF	TGTGCCAGCAGTGATATGGGCTGGTACCAAGAGACCCAGTACTTC
TRBJ2-2	few	TRBV7-2	.	CASSLVQGGTGELFF	TGTGCCAGCAGCTTGGTGCAAGGGGGCACCGGGGAGCTGTTTTTT
TRBJ1-1	many	TRBV3-1	.	CASSQGVSKTEAFF	TGTGCCAGCAGCCAAGGGGTATCAAAAACTGAAGCTTTCTTT
TRBJ2-7	few	TRBV5-1	TRBD2	CASRPTSGSIHEQYF	TGCGCCAGCAGACCTACTAGCGGGAGTATCCACGAGCAGTACTTC
TRBJ2-7	once	TRBV30	.	CAWSVNSHEQYF	TGTGCCTGGAGTGTAAACAGTCACGAGCAGTACTTC
TRBJ2-7	many	TRBV2	.	CASVGEGSRQYF	TGTGCCAGTGTAGGAGAGGGATCCAGGCAGTACTTC
TRBJ2-7	.	TRBV20-1	TRBD2	CSARREREYF	TGCAGTGCTAGAAGGGAGCGGGAATACTTC
TRBJ2-2	.	TRBV5-1	.	CASSNGLNTGELFF	TGCGCCAGCAGCAATGGACTAAACACCGGGGAGCTGTTTTTT
TRBJ1-1	many	TRBV3-1	.	CASSRVQGKNTEAFF	TGTGCCAGCAGCCGAGTGCAGGGGAAGAACACTGAAGCTTTCTTT
TRBJ1-6	many	TRBV20-1	TRBD1	CSARPPGGVSPLHF	TGCAGTGCTAGACCTCCAGGGGGGGTTTCACCCCTCCACTTT
TRBJ1-4	many	TRBV28	.	CASRTPSTTNEKLFF	TGTGCCAGCAGGACCCCTTCCACAACTAATGAAAAACTGTTTTTT
TRBJ2-1	.	TRBV19	TRBD1	CASRNTGTGVREQFF	TGTGCCAGTAGAAACACCGGGACAGGAGTTCGAGAGCAGTTCTTC
TRBJ1-2	few	TRBV5-5	.	CASSPRVSSSGGYTF	TGTGCCAGCAGCCCCCGTGTCTCTTCGTCTGGTGGCTACACCTTC
TRBJ2-1	many	TRBV7-2	.	CASSFETHPYNEQFF	TGTGCCAGCAGCTTCGAGACCCACCCCTACAATGAGCAGTTCTTC
TRBJ2-7	many	TRBV2	.	CASITSLGKSTRYEQYF	TGTGCCAGCATTACCTCCTTGGGGAAATCCACCCGCTACGAGCAGTACTTC
TRBJ2-7	many	TRBV6-1	TRBD1	CASRERGQGYEQYF	TGTGCCAGCAGGGAACGTGGACAGGGCTACGAGCAGTACTTC
TRBJ2-3	few	TRBV20-1	.	CSASSRPTDTQYF	TGCAGTGCCTCATCCAGACCCACAGATACGCAGTATTTT
TRBJ2-5	many	TRBV7-3	.	CASSQQGWAETQYF	TGTGCCAGCAGCCAACAGGGTTGGGCAGAGACCCAGTACTTC
TRBJ2-7	many	TRBV7-3	TRBD1	CASSAGQGSYEQYF	TGTGCCAGCAGCGCAGGACAGGGCTCCTACGAGCAGTACTTC
TRBJ2-5	.	TRBV20-1	TRBD2	CSAPTSGVFQETRYF	TGCAGTGCCCCGACTAGCGGGGTATTCCAAGAGACCCGGTACTTC
TRBJ2-5	few	TRBV9	TRBD1	CASSVAQGYETQYF	TGTGCCAGCAGCGTGGCACAGGGGTACGAGACCCAGTACTTC
TRBJ2-1	many	TRBV6-2/TRBV6-3	.	CASTRGETNEQFF	TGTGCCAGCACTCGGGGAGAGACCAATGAGCAGTTCTTC